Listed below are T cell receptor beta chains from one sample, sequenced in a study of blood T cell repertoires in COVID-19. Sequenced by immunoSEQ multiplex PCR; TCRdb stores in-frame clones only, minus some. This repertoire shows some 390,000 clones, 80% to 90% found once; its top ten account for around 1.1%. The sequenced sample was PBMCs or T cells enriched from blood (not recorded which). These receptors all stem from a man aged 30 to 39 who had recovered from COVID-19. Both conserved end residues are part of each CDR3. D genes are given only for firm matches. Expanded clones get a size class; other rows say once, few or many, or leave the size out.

TGTGCCAGCAGCCGGGCGGGTAGCAATCAGCCCCAGCATTTT	CASSRAGSNQPQHF	NA	TRBV6-2/TRBV6-3	TRBJ1-5	NA
TGTGCCAGCACCCTAGCGGGAGGCCTCCAAGAGACCCAGTACTTC	CASTLAGGLQETQYF	TRBD2	TRBV6-5	TRBJ2-5	once
TGTGCCAGCAGTTACTCAGCGATCTATGGCTACACCTTC	CASSYSAIYGYTF	NA	TRBV6-5	TRBJ1-2	NA
TGTGCCAGCAGCCCCGGGACTAGCGGGATTGTGGATGAGCAGTTCTTC	CASSPGTSGIVDEQFF	TRBD2	TRBV7-9	TRBJ2-1	NA
TGTGCCAGCAGCTCCCTTCGGGACAGGGCACAGACCCAGTACTTC	CASSSLRDRAQTQYF	TRBD1	TRBV5-4	TRBJ2-5	NA
TGTGCCAGCAGGGACAGGGCTGATACTGAAGCTTTCTTT	CASRDRADTEAFF	TRBD1	TRBV27	TRBJ1-1	NA
TGTGCCAGTAGTGCCCGGACAGGGGAAAGGGGGTCACCCCTCCACTTT	CASSARTGERGSPLHF	TRBD1	TRBV19	TRBJ1-6	NA
TGTGCCTGGAGTAGAGGGGACAGGGGAATAGAGACCCAGTACTTC	CAWSRGDRGIETQYF	TRBD1	TRBV30	TRBJ2-5	NA
TGTGCCAGCAGCCCCCAGGGACAAGGCGGCTACACCTTC	CASSPQGQGGYTF	NA	TRBV11-2	TRBJ1-2	NA
TGCAGCGTTTTCGGACTAGCGGAGTCCTTCTCCTACAATGAGCAGTTCTTC	CSVFGLAESFSYNEQFF	TRBD2	TRBV29-1	TRBJ2-1	once
TGCGCCAGCAGCGCCATAAAAATTGCGGGAGGTCCCTCCTACAATGAGCAGTTCTTC	CASSAIKIAGGPSYNEQFF	TRBD2	TRBV5-1	TRBJ2-1	NA
TGCGCCAGTACTGCGACAGGGAACACCGGGGAGCTGTTTTTT	CASTATGNTGELFF	NA	TRBV5-1	TRBJ2-2	NA
TGTGCCAGCAGCCCGACAGCCGCTAACTATGGCTACACCTTC	CASSPTAANYGYTF	NA	TRBV28	TRBJ1-2	NA
TGCAGCGTTGTGCGGGAAAGCTCCTACAATGAGCAGTTCTTC	CSVVRESSYNEQFF	NA	TRBV29-1	TRBJ2-1	NA
TGCGCCAGCCGGACGGGGGAGGGCACAGATACGCAGTATTTT	CASRTGEGTDTQYF	NA	TRBV5-1	TRBJ2-3	NA
TGTGCCAGCAGCTCCAAACCGAGCTCCTATAATTCACCCCTCCACTTT	CASSSKPSSYNSPLHF	NA	TRBV7-9	TRBJ1-6	NA
TGCGCCAGCAGCTTGGGGCCCGACAATGAGCAGTTCTTC	CASSLGPDNEQFF	NA	TRBV5-1	TRBJ2-1	NA
TGTGCCAGTAAAGAGAAGTATAGCAATCAGCCCCAGCATTTT	CASKEKYSNQPQHF	NA	TRBV19	TRBJ1-5	NA
TGCGGGGCGGGAGGGCCGACAGATACGCAGTATTTT	CGAGGPTDTQYF	TRBD2	TRBV7-9	TRBJ2-3	few
TGTGCCAGCAGCTTAGCAGGCGGGAGTGTTGTGGCCCAGTACTTC	CASSLAGGSVVAQYF	TRBD2	TRBV7-2	TRBJ2-5	NA
TGTGCCAGCAGAAATGGCGACAAAGGTCCCTACAATGAGCAGTTCTTC	CASRNGDKGPYNEQFF	NA	TRBV7-9	TRBJ2-1	NA
TGCAGCGTTGGAAGGCGGACAGGGATTGTTAATGGCTACACCTTC	CSVGRRTGIVNGYTF	TRBD1	TRBV29-1	TRBJ1-2	few
TGTGCCAGCAGCGGAACAGCGGGAGATTTCGGAGAGCGGTACTTC	CASSGTAGDFGERYF	TRBD2	TRBV9	TRBJ2-7	NA
TGTGCCACCAGCAGAGAACTAACAGGGGGCCATGGCTACACCTTC	CATSRELTGGHGYTF	TRBD1	TRBV15	TRBJ1-2	NA
TGTGCCAGTAGCACCTCACTCTTGAGTGGCTACACCTTC	CASSTSLLSGYTF	NA	TRBV19	TRBJ1-2	NA
TGTGCCAGCAGCAAAAACAGGGGGCAGGGTGAAAAACTGTTTTTT	CASSKNRGQGEKLFF	NA	TRBV21-1	TRBJ1-4	NA
TGTGCCTACGAGGGGGGGGGCACTGAAGCTTTCTTT	CAYEGGGTEAFF	NA	TRBV30	TRBJ1-1	NA
TGCGCCAGCAGCCCAACTAGCGGGAGAGGGTACGAGCAGTACTTC	CASSPTSGRGYEQYF	TRBD2	TRBV4-1	TRBJ2-7	NA
TGTGCCAGCAGCCCCAGCGGGGGATTCTACAATGAGCAGTTCTTC	CASSPSGGFYNEQFF	TRBD2	TRBV7-2	TRBJ2-1	NA
TGCGCCAGCCCCACTCCTGTCGGGAGCTACGAGCAGTACTTC	CASPTPVGSYEQYF	NA	TRBV5-1	TRBJ2-7	few
TGTGCCAGCAGCCTCAATCAGGGGGCGCGAAATGAGCAGTTCTTC	CASSLNQGARNEQFF	TRBD1	TRBV7-9	TRBJ2-1	NA
TGTGCCAGCTTCAGTGCCCAGACGACGGAGTATCAGCCCCAGCATTTT	CASFSAQTTEYQPQHF	NA	TRBV28	TRBJ1-5	NA
TGTGCCAGCAGCTTAGCCCCCGGGCAGGGAGGCTATGGCTACACCTTC	CASSLAPGQGGYGYTF	NA	TRBV7-9	TRBJ1-2	NA
TGCGCCAGCAGCTTGGAGGGGACTAGCGGGGGGAAGTATTTT	CASSLEGTSGGKYF	TRBD2	TRBV5-1	TRBJ2-3	NA
TGTGCCAGCAGCCCGAACGGGGTGGTCGGCACTGAAGCTTTCTTT	CASSPNGVVGTEAFF	NA	TRBV14	TRBJ1-1	NA
TGTGCCAGCAGCCCTAGGGGGACAGGTTGGGCGGGAGAGACCCAGTACTTC	CASSPRGTGWAGETQYF	TRBD1	TRBV7-9	TRBJ2-5	once
TGTGCCAGCAGTTACTTTTACTCTTCCGGGGAGCAGTTCTTC	CASSYFYSSGEQFF	NA	TRBV6-5	TRBJ2-1	once
TGTGTCAGAAGCTTGGAGAGCTTTCAGCCCCAGCATTTT	CVRSLESFQPQHF	NA	TRBV5-3	TRBJ1-5	NA
TGTGCCAGCAGCTTAGAAGTAGCGGCCTCCTACGAGCAGTACTTC	CASSLEVAASYEQYF	NA	TRBV11-2	TRBJ2-7	NA
TGTGCCAGCACCCGCATTCCACAGGGGGCGTCCACTGAAGCTTTCTTT	CASTRIPQGASTEAFF	TRBD1	TRBV7-4	TRBJ1-1	NA
TGTGCCAGCAGGACTAGCGGGAGTGCAGATACGCAGTATTTT	CASRTSGSADTQYF	TRBD2	TRBV6-5	TRBJ2-3	NA
TGTGCCAGCTCTCAGGGGAATAACTATGGCTACACCTTC	CASSQGNNYGYTF	NA	TRBV2	TRBJ1-2	once